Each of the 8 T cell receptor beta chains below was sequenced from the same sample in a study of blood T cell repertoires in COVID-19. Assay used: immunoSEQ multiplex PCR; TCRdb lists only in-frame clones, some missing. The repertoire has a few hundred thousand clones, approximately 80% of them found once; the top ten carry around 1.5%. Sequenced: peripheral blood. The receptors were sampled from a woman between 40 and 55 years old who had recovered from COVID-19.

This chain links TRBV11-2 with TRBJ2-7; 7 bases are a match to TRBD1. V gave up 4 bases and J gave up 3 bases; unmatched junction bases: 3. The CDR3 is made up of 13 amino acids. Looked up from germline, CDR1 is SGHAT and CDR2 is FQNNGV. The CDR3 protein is CASSSGQNYEQYF. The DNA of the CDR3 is TGTGCCAGCAGCTCGGGACAGAACTACGAGCAGTACTTC.

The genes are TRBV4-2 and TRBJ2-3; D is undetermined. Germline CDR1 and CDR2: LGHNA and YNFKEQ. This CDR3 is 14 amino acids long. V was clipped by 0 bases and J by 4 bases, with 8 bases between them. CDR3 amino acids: CASSQDVRADTQYF. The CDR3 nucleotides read TGTGCCAGCAGCCAAGATGTTCGGGCAGATACGCAGTATTTT.

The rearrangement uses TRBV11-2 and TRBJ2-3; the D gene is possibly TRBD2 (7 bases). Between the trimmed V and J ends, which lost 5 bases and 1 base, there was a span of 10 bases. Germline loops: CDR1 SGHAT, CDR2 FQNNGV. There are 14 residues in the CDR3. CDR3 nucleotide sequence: TGTGCCAGCAGCGCGGGGGCGGGCACAGATACGCAGTATTTT. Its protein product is CASSAGAGTDTQYF.

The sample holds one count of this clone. The chain's CDR3 is CASSQVRTGGSYNEQFF. The CDR3 coding sequence is TGTGCCAGCAGCCAAGTGAGGACAGGGGGCTCCTACAATGAGCAGTTCTTC. The gene calls are TRBV4-2 and TRBJ2-1, with 10 nucleotides matching TRBD1. The CDR3 extends over 17 amino acids. CDR1 is LGHNA and CDR2 is YNFKEQ in the germline V gene. The V and J ends lost 1 base and 0 bases, in that order; junction bases with no gene match: 3.

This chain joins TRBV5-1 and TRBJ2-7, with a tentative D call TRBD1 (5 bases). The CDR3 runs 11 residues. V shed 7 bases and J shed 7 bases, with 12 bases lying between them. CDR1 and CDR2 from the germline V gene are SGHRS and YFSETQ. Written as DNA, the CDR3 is TGCGCCAGCGGACGAAAGGGGGAGCAGTACTTC. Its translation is CASGRKGEQYF.

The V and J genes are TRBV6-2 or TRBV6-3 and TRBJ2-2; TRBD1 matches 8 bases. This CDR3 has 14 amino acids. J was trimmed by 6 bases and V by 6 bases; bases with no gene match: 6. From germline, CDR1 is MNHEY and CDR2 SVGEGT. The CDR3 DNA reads TGTGCCAGCAGACCTCAGGGGGCGCCCGGGGAGCTGTTTTTT. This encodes CASRPQGAPGELFF.

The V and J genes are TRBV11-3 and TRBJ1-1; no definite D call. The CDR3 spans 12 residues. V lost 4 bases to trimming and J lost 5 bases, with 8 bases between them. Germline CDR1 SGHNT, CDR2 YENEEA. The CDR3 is CASSSPGTEAFF. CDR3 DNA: TGTGCCAGCAGCTCCCCGGGAACTGAAGCTTTCTTT.

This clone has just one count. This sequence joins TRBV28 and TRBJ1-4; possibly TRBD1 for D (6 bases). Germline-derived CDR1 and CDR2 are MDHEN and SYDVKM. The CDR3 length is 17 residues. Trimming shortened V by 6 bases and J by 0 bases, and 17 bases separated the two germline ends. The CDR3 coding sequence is TGTGCCAGCAGGGAACCACAGGGTGGGGCAACTAATGAAAAACTGTTTTTT. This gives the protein CASREPQGGATNEKLFF.